This T cell receptor beta chain appears in the sequencing data of a study of blood T cell repertoires in COVID-19. For the study at large: Collection of acute and convalescent COVID-19 samples took place in the United States, Italy and Spain. PBMCs, B-cell-depleted T cells, or T cells were the source of the cDNA or gDNA that made up the material.

In the source study's methods: From reference gene primer amplification, estimates of nucleated cell counts were derived. The repertoire was sequenced with immunoSEQ multiplex PCR; TCRdb's copy has only in-frame clones and lacks some. V and J calls and clone size are copied from that table; D and trimming were computed from the DNA. The table shows 65,000 to 85,000 clones, with approximately 90% occurring only once. This CDR3 is built from 15 residues. CDR1 is SGHTA and CDR2 is FQGNSA in the germline V gene. V was clipped by 7 bases and J by 9 bases, with 19 bases between them. Material for sequencing was peripheral blood. The chain links TRBV7-2 to TRBJ1-6; no definite D call. The clonotype comes from a man aged 50 to 60 with acute or convalescent COVID-19. The CDR3: CASTSGRIIGSPLHF. The CDR3 DNA reads as TGTGCCAGCACCTCGGGTCGTATTATCGGTTCACCCCTCCACTTT.